A selection of T cell receptor beta chains follows, all from one sample in a study of blood T cell repertoires in COVID-19. TCRdb's copy holds only in-frame clones and misses some; the assay was immunoSEQ multiplex PCR. The sample has 210,000 or so clones, 75% to 85% seen once; the top ten hold 7.4%. Sequenced sample: PBMCs or T cells enriched from blood (not recorded which). The receptors stem from a woman aged 40 to 50 with acute COVID-19. Each CDR3 is given without its conserved first and last residue. Each record gives: J gene, V gene, CDR3 protein.

J gene: TRBJ1-3; V gene: TRBV14; CDR3 protein: ASSQRTGTGNTIY
J gene: TRBJ1-4; V gene: TRBV18; CDR3 protein: ASSPRVKNGEKLF
J gene: TRBJ2-7; V gene: TRBV9; CDR3 protein: ASTVGQGPYEQY
J gene: TRBJ2-3; V gene: TRBV2; CDR3 protein: ASSIQGRLSTDTQY
J gene: TRBJ1-2; V gene: TRBV5-1; CDR3 protein: ASGRTEVYGYT
J gene: TRBJ2-3; V gene: TRBV29-1; CDR3 protein: SVERGGRGTDTQY
J gene: TRBJ2-3; V gene: TRBV5-1; CDR3 protein: ASSWKASSGMSTDTQY
J gene: TRBJ1-1; V gene: TRBV28; CDR3 protein: ASRAGTANTEAF
J gene: TRBJ1-2; V gene: TRBV5-1; CDR3 protein: ASSLPTRSNYGYT
J gene: TRBJ2-1; V gene: TRBV19; CDR3 protein: ASQPPSGSGANEQF
J gene: TRBJ2-3; V gene: TRBV5-6; CDR3 protein: ASSLFGLAGVTDTQY
J gene: TRBJ1-5; V gene: TRBV24-1; CDR3 protein: ATSETTGGTQPQH
J gene: TRBJ1-2; V gene: TRBV5-5; CDR3 protein: ASSLDPDGGYT
J gene: TRBJ1-4; V gene: TRBV19; CDR3 protein: ASSTGTGSHEKLF
J gene: TRBJ2-7; V gene: TRBV7-2; CDR3 protein: ASSFTGSYEQY
J gene: TRBJ1-1; V gene: TRBV6-5; CDR3 protein: ASRTGLDTEAF
J gene: TRBJ2-2; V gene: TRBV9; CDR3 protein: ASSRVSGKNTGELF
J gene: TRBJ1-1; V gene: TRBV6-2/TRBV6-3; CDR3 protein: ASSYSVEVMNTEAF